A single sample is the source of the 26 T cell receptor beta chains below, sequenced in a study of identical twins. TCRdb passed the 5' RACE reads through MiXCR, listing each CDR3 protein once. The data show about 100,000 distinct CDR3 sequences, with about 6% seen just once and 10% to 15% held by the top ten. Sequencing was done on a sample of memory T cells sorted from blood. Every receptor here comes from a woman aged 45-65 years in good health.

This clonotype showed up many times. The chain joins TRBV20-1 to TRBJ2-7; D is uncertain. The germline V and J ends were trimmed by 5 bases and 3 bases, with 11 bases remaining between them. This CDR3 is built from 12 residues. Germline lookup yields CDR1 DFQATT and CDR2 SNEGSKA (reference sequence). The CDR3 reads CSALDGRYEQYF. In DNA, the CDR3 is TGCAGTGCTCTAGACGGGCGCTACGAGCAGTACTTC.

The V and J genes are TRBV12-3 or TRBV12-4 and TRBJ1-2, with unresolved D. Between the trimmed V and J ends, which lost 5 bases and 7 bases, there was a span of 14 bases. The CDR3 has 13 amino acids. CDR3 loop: CASSPTGSRGYTF. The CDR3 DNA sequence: TGTGCCAGCAGTCCGACCGGAAGCCGTGGCTACACCTTC.

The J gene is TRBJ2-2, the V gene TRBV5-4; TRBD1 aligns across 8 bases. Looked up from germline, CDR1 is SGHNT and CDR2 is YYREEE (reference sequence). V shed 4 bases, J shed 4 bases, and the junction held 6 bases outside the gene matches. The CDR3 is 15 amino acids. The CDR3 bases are TGTGCCAGCAGCCCAGGACAGGGAGGCACCGGGGAGCTGTTTTTT. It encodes CASSPGQGGTGELFF.

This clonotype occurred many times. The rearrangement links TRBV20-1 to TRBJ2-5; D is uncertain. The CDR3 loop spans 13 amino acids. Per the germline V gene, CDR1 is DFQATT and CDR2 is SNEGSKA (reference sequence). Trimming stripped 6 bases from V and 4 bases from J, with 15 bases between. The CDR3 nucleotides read TGCAGTGCGGCCGCCGGGCTGCCAGAGACCCAGTACTTC. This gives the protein CSAAAGLPETQYF.

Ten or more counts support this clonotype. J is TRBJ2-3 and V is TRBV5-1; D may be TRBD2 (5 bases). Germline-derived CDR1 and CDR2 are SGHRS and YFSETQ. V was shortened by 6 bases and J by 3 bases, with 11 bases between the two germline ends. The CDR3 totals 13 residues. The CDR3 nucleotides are TGCGCCAGCAAGGGAGAACCGACAGATACGCAGTATTTT. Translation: CASKGEPTDTQYF.

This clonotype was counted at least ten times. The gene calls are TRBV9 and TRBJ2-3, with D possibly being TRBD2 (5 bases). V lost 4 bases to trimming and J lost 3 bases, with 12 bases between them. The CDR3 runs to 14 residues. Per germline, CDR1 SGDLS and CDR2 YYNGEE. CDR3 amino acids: CASSYHPGTDTQYF. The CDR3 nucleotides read TGTGCCAGCAGCTACCACCCGGGGACAGATACGCAGTATTTT. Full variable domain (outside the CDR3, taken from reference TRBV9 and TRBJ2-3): DSGVTQTPKHLITATGQRVTLRCSPRSGDLSVYWYQQSLDQGLQFLIQYYNGEERAKGNILERFSAQQFPDLHSELNLSSLELGDSALYFCASSYHPGTDTQYFGPGTRLTVL.

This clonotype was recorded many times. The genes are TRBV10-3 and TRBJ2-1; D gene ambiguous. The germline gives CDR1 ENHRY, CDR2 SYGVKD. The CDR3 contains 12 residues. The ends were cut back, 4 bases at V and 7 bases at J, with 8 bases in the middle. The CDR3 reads CAISANGNEQFF. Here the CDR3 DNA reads TGTGCCATCAGTGCGAATGGGAATGAGCAGTTCTTC.

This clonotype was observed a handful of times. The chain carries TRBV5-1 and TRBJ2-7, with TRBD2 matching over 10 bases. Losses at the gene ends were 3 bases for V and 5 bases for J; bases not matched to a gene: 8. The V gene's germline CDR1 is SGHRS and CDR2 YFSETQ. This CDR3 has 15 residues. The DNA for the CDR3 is TGCGCCAGCAGCTCCCTAGCGGGAGCGACAAACGAGCAGTACTTC. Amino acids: CASSSLAGATNEQYF.

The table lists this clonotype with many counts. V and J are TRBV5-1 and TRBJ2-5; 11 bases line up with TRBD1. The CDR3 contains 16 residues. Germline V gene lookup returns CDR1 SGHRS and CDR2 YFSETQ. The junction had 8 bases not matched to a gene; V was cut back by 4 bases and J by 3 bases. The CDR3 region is CASSGTGGSVKETQYF. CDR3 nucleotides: TGCGCCAGCAGCGGGACAGGGGGGTCAGTGAAAGAGACCCAGTACTTC.

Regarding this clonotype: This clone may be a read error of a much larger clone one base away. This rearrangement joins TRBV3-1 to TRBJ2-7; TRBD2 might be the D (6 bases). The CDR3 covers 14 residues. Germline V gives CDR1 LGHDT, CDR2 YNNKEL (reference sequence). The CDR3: CASGHGGVALEQYF. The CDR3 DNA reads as TGTGCCAGCGGCCATGGCGGGGTGGCGCTCGAGCAGTACTTC.

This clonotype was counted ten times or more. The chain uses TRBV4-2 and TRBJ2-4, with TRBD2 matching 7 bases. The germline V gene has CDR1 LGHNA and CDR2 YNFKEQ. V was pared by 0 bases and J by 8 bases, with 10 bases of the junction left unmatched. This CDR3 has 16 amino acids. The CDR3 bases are TGTGCCAGCAGCCAAGATGTTCAGCGGGAAGGAGACATTCAGTACTTC. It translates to CASSQDVQREGDIQYF.

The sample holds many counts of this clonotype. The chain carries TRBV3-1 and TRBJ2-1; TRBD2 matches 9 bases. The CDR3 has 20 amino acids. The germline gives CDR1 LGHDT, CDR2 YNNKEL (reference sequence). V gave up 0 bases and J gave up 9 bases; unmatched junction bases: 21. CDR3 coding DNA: TGTGCCAGCAGCCAAGAAAGGGTCCGAGTAGCGGGAGATAGGGTGGGTGAGCAGTTCTTC. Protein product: CASSQERVRVAGDRVGEQFF.

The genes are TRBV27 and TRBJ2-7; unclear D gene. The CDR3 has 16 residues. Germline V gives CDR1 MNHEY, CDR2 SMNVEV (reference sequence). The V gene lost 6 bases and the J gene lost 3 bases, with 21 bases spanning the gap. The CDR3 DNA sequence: TGTGCCAGCAGCCCCATGAGTATTTCAGACGGCTACGAGCAGTACGTC. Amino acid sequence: CASSPMSISDGYEQYV.

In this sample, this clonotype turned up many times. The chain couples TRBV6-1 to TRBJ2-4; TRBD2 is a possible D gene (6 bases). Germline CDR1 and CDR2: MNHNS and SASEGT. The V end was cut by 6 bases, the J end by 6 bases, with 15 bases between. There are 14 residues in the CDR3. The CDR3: CASSQTFGGNIQYF. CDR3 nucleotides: TGTGCCAGCAGCCAAACTTTCGGGGGAAACATTCAGTACTTC.

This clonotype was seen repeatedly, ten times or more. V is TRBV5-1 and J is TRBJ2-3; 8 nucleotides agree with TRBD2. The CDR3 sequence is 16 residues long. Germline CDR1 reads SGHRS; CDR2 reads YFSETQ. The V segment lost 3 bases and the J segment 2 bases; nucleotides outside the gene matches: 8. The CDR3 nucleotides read TGCGCCAGCAGCTCCTCCGTAGCGGGGTACACAGATACGCAGTATTTT. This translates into CASSSSVAGYTDTQYF.

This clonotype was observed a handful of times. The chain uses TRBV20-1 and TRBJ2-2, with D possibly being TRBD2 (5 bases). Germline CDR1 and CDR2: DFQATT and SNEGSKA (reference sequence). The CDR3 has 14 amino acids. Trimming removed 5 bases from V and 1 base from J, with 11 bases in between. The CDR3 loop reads CSAVKAGNTGELFF. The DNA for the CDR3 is TGCAGTGCTGTTAAGGCGGGGAACACCGGGGAGCTGTTTTTT.

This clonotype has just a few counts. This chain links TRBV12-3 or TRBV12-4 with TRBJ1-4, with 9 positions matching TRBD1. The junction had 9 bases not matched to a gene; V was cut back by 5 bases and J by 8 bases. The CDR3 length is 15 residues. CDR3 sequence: CASSPGQGLGEKLFF. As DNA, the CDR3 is TGTGCCAGCAGTCCGGGACAGGGTCTCGGGGAAAAACTGTTTTTT.

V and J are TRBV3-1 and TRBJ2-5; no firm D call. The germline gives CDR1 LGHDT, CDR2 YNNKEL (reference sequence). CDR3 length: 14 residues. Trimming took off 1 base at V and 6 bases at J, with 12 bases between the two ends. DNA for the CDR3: TGTGCCAGCAGCCAAGGGGAAGGCTTGAAGACCCAGTACTTC. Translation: CASSQGEGLKTQYF.

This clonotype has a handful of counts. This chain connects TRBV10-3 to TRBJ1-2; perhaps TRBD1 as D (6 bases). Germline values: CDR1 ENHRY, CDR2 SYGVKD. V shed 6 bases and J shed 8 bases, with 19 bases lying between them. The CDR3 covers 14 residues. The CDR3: CAIRDSGKSIGYTF. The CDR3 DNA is TGTGCCATCAGGGACAGCGGGAAATCTATCGGCTACACCTTC.

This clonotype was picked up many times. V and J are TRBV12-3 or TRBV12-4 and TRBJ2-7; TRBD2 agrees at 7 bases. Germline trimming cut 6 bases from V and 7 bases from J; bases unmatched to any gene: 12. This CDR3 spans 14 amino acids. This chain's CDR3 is CASSHLRGRREQYF. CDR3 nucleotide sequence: TGTGCCAGCAGCCACCTTCGCGGGAGACGGGAGCAGTACTTC.

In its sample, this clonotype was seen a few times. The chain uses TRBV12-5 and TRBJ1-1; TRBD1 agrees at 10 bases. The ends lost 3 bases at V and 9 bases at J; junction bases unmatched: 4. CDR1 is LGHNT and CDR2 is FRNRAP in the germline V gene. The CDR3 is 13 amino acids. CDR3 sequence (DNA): TGTGCTAGTGGTTTAATGGACAGGGGGAAAGCTTTCTTT. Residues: CASGLMDRGKAFF.

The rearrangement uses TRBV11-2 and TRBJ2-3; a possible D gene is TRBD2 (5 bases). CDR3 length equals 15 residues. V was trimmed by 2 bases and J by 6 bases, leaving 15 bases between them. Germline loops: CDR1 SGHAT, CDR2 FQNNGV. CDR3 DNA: TGTGCCAGCAGCTTAAAGCGGCGACATAATGATACGCAGTATTTT. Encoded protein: CASSLKRRHNDTQYF.

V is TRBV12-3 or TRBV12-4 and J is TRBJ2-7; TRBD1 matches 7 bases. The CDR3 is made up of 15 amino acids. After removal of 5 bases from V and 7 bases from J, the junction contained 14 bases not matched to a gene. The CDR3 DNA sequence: TGTGCCAGCAGTCCACAGGGGCGACAGGTGGGGGAGCAGTACTTC. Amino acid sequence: CASSPQGRQVGEQYF.

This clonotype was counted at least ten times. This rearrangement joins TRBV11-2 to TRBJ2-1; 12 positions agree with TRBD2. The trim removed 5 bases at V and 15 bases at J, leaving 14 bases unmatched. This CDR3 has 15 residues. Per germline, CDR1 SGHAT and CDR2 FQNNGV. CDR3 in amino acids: CASSPVTSGRMWAFF. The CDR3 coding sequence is TGTGCCAGCAGCCCCGTAACTAGCGGGAGGATGTGGGCGTTCTTC.

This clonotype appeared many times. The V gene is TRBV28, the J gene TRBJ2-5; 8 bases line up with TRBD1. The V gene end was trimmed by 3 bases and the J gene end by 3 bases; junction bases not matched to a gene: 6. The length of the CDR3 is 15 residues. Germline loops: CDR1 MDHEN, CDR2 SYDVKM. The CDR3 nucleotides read TGTGCCAGCAGTTTGCCAGGGGGCTTAGAAGAGACCCAGTACTTC. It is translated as CASSLPGGLEETQYF.

The CDR3 region is CASSPRTGNYEQYV. The CDR3 nucleotides read TGTGCCAGCAGCCCACGGACAGGGAACTACGAGCAGTACGTC. The chain carries TRBV5-5 and TRBJ2-7, with 8 bases aligning to TRBD1. J was trimmed by 3 bases and V by 4 bases; bases with no gene match: 6. Germline CDR1 and CDR2: SGHKS and YYEKEE (reference sequence). The CDR3 covers 14 residues.